The TCR beta chain under discussion was sequenced for a study of T cells in Graves' hyperthyroidism and ophthalmopathy. Study-wide points: Most clonotypes that expanded in the thyroid above 0.001 also showed up in blood.

Using RNA transcripts as the source, TCR beta CDR3 regions were amplified. The HTBI primer set served for first-round RT-PCR of the TCR CDR3. MiXCR, run by TCRdb on the multiplex PCR reads, gives a single entry per CDR3 protein. The repertoire holds about 570,000 distinct CDR3 sequences, roughly 50% seen once, with roughly 20% in the top ten. CDR1 LGHNA and CDR2 YNFKEQ come from the germline V gene. V shed 0 bases and J shed 6 bases, with 9 bases lying between them. The CDR3 runs 14 residues. As regards this clonotype: The antigen remains undetermined.

The V and J genes are TRBV4-2 and TRBJ1-5, with D maybe TRBD1 (5 bases). The source is an adult woman with Graves' disease, either hyperthyroidism or ophthalmopathy (not recorded which). The sample taken for sequencing was peripheral blood or thyroid tissue (not recorded which). DNA of the CDR3: TGTGCCAGCAGCCAAGAAGGGGAACCTCAGCCCCAGCATTTT. Protein: CASSQEGEPQPQHF.